The source of this T cell receptor (beta chain) is a study of blood T cell repertoires in COVID-19 (dated by TCRdb to about 2020). Some background on the complete study: Samples covering the acute and convalescent phases of COVID-19 were provided by collaborators in the United States, Italy and Spain. Samples came from the ongoing ImmuneRACE study (first 160 participants) plus 1,254 subjects from 6 global collaborators. Deeply sampled blood TCRbeta repertoires from subjects exposed to, actively infected with, or recovered from COVID-19 were included in the dataset. The material from the prospective study consisted of cDNA or gDNA derived from T cells, B-cell-depleted T cells, or PBMCs. Nearly every sample came with metadata listing a de-identified subject ID, COVID-19 status, age in years and sex. The repertoires were made available in a free public database intended to serve as a resource for research on the immune response to SARS-CoV-2. Where HLA class I and class II types were available, the types were taken from metadata supplied by the sample provider, not from assay-based typing. Paper-wide results and their limitations: The quantity of clinical and demographic metadata differed by source and by participant and was supplied without curation.

In the prospective study, participants were roughly 18 to 100 years old, resided in under 30 geographic areas of the United States, and were enrolled through a virtual design. Cohort assignment in the prospective study relied on participant-reported clinical history from a screening survey and a study questionnaire. For ImmuneRACE Cohort 3, a participant was defined as recovered based on two consecutive negative NP/OP PCR tests, clearance by a healthcare professional, or resolution of symptoms. Mobile phlebotomists in the prospective study collected whole blood, serum and a nasopharyngeal or oropharyngeal swab from every participant. Over a roughly 2-month period, participants in the prospective study had the option of providing additional blood draws and questionnaires. Prospective study blood samples were shipped either frozen or at room temperature before DNA extraction. TCRbeta CDR3 regions were amplified from genomic DNA using the immunoSEQ Assay, a bias-controlled multiplex PCR. As for how the authors treated the data: Nucleated cell counts per sample were estimated from amplification of reference gene primers within the assay. To quantify the absolute abundance of each unique TCRbeta CDR3 rearrangement, sequence reads were collapsed and filtered. For each sample, productive Simpson clonality was calculated as the square root of Simpson's diversity index across productive rearrangements. TCRdb retrieved this table from immuneACCESS and kept in-frame rearrangements only. Not all clones are present; in checked studies, unresolved V genes account for under half, and no reason is known for the remainder. V, J and clone size are taken as reported in that table, and D and trimming were inferred from the DNA itself. The sample records hundreds of thousands of clones, 75% to 90% of which are singletons. The ten largest make up approximately 1% of the sample.

In the case of this clone: It has no known antigen specificity. Per-nucleotide qualities are absent, and no much larger clonotype sits a single base away.

CDR1 and CDR2 are read off the germline V gene as KGHSH and LQKENI. Taken from cysteine to phenylalanine, the CDR3 has 14 residues. Only the CDR3 part of the read is kept: 42 bases, read in frame from the first base. The germline ends are 8 bases apart after V is trimmed by 0 bases and J by 5 bases. Input material: PBMCs or T cells enriched from blood (not recorded which). The clonotype comes from a young man who had recovered from COVID-19. Recombination joined TRBV18 with TRBJ1-5; the D gene lacks a confident call. The CDR3 region has the sequence CASSPPGLYQPQHF. The sequenced DNA is TGTGCCAGCTCACCACCGGGCCTTTATCAGCCCCAGCATTTT.